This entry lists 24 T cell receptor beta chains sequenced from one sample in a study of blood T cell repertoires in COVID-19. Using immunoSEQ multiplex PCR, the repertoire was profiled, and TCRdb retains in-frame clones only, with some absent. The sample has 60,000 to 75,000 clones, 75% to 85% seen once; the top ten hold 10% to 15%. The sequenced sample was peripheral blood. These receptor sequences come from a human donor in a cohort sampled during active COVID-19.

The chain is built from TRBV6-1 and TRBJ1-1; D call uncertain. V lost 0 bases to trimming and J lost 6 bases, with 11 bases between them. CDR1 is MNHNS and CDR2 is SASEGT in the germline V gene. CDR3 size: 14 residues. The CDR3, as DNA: TGTGCCAGCAGTGAAGCGCGGTTGACCCCTGAAGCTTTCTTT. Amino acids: CASSEARLTPEAFF.

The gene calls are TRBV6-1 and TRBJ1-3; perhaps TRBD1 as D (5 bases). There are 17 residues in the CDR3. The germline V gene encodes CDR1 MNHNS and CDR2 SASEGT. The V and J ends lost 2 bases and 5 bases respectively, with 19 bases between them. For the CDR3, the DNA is TGTGCCAGCAGTGAATTGTTTCGGCAGGGTAGGAGAAACACCATATATTTT. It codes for CASSELFRQGRRNTIYF.

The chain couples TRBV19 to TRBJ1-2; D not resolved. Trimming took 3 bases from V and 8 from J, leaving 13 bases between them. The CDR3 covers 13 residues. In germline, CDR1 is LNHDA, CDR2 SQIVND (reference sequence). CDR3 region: CASSMWRDDGYTF. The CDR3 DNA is TGTGCCAGTAGTATGTGGAGGGATGACGGCTACACCTTC.

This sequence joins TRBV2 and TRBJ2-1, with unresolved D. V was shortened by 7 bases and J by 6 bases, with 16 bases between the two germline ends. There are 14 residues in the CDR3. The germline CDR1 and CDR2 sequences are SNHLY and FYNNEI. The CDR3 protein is CASNGAGTFNEQFF. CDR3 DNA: TGTGCCAGCAATGGCGCAGGAACCTTCAATGAGCAGTTCTTC. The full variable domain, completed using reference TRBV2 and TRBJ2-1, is EPEVTQTPSHQVTQMGQEVILRCVPISNHLYFYWYRQILGQKVEFLVSFYNNEISEKSEIFDDQFSVERPDGSNFTLKIRSTKLEDSAMYFCASNGAGTFNEQFFGPGTRLTVL.

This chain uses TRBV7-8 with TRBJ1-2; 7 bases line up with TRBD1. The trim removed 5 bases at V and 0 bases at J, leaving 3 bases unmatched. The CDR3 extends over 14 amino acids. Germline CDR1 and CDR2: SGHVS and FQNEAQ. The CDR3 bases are TGTGCCAGCAGCCGTGGACAGGCTAACTATGGCTACACCTTC. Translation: CASSRGQANYGYTF.

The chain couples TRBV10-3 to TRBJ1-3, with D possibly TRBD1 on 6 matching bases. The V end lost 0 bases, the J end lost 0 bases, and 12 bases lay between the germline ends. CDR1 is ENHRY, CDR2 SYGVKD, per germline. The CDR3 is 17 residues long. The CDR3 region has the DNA TGTGCCATCAGTGAGTCGATGGGGGCGGACTCTGGAAACACCATATATTTT. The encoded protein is CAISESMGADSGNTIYF.

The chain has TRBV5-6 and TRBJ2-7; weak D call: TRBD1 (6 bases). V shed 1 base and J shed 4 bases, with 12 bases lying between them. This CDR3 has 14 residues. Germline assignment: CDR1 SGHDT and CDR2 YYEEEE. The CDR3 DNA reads TGTGCCAGCAGCTTGCATGGACAGTTTTACGAGCAGTACTTC. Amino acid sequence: CASSLHGQFYEQYF.

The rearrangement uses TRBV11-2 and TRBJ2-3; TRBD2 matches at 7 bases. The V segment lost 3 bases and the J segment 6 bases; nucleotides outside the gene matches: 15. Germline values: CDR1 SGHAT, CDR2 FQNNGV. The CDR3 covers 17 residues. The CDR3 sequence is CASSFIETSPKGDTQYF. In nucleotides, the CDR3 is TGTGCCAGCAGCTTCATTGAGACTAGCCCCAAGGGGGATACGCAGTATTTT. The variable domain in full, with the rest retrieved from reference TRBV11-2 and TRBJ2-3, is EAGVAQSPRYKIIEKRQSVAFWCNPISGHATLYWYQQILGQGPKLLIQFQNNGVVDDSQLPKDRFSAERLKGVDSTLKIQPAKLEDSAVYLCASSFIETSPKGDTQYFGPGTRLTVL.

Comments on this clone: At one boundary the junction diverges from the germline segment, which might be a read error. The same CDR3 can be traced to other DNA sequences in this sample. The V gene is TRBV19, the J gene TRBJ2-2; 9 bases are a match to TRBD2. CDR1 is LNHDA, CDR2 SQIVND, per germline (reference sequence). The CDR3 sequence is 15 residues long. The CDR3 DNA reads TGTGCCAGTAGTATATCGGGACTAGCAACCGGAGAGCTGTTTTTT. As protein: CASSISGLATGELFF.

Written as DNA, the CDR3 is TGTGCCAGCAGCTTATTGGCTAGAACCAGCAATCAGCCCCAGCATTTT. Residues: CASSLLARTSNQPQHF. The chain is built from TRBV7-8 and TRBJ1-5; D is ambiguous. V lost 2 bases to trimming and J lost 1 base, with 12 bases between them. CDR1 and CDR2 (germline): SGHVS, FQNEAQ. This CDR3 spans 16 amino acids.

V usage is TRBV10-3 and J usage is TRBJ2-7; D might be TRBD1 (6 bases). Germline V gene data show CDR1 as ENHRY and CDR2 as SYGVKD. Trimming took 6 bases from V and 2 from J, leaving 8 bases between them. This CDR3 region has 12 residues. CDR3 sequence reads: CAISRTAYEQYV. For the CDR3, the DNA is TGTGCCATCAGCAGGACAGCCTACGAGCAGTACGTC.

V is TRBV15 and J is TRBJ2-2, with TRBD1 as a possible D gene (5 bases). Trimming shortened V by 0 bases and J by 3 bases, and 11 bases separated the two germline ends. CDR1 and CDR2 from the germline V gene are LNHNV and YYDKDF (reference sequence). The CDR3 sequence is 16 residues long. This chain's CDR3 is CATSREGVSDTGELFF. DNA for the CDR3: TGTGCCACCAGCAGAGAAGGGGTTTCGGACACCGGGGAGCTGTTTTTT.

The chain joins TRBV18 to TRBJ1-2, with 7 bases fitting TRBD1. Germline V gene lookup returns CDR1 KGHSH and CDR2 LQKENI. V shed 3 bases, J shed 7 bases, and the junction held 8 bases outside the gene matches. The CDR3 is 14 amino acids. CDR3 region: CASSPYRGVGGYTF. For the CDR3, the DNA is TGTGCCAGCTCACCCTACAGGGGAGTCGGTGGCTACACCTTC. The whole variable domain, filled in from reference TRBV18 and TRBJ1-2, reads NAGVMQNPRHLVRRRGQEARLRCSPMKGHSHVYWYRQLPEEGLKFMVYLQKENIIDESGMPKERFSAEFPKEGPSILRIQQVVRGDSAAYFCASSPYRGVGGYTFGSGTRLTVV.

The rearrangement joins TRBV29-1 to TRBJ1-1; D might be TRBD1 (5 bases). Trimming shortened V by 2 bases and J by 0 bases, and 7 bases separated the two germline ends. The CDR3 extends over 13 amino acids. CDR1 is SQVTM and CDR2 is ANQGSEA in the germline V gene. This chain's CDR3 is CSVEQGMNTEAFF. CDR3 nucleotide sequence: TGCAGCGTTGAACAGGGAATGAACACTGAAGCTTTCTTT.

The CDR3 coding sequence is TGTGCCAGCAGTTACTCAGCACAGGCCGATTTTTATGGCTACACCTTC. Protein sequence: CASSYSAQADFYGYTF. The rearrangement links TRBV6-6 to TRBJ1-2; a weak D match, TRBD1 (5 bases). The germline gives CDR1 MNHNY, CDR2 SVGAGI (reference sequence). V was trimmed by 0 bases and J by 5 bases, leaving 16 bases between them. This CDR3 has 16 amino acids.

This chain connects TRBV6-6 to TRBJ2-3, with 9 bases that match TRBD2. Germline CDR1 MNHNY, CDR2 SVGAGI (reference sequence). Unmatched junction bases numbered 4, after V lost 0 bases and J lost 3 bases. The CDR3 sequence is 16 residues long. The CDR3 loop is CASSYSGLAGTDTQYF. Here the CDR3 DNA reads TGTGCCAGCAGTTACTCGGGGCTAGCGGGGACAGATACGCAGTATTTT.

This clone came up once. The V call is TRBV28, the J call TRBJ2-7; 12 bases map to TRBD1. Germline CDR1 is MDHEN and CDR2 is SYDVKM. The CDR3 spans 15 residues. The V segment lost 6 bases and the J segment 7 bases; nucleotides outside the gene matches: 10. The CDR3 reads CASSLPGQGAGEQYV. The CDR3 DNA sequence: TGTGCCAGCAGCTTACCGGGACAGGGGGCGGGTGAGCAGTACGTC.

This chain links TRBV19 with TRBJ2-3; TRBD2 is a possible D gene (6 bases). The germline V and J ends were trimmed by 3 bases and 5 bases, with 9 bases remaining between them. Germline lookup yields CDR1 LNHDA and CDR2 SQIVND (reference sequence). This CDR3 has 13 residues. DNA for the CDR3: TGTGCCAGTAGTATTAGGAGGGTAGATACGCAGTATTTT. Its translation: CASSIRRVDTQYF.

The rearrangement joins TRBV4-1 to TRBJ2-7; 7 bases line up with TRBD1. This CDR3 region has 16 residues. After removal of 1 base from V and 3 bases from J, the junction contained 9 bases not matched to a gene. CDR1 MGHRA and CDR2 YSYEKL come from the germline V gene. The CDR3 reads CASSQATGQNLYEQYF. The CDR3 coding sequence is TGCGCCAGCAGCCAAGCCACGGGACAGAACCTCTACGAGCAGTACTTC.

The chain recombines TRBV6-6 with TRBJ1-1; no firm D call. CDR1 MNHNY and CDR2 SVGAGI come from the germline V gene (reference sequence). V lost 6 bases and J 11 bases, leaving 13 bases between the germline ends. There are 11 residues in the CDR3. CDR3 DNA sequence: TGTGCCAGCAGCTACGGATACGGGGCTTTCTTT. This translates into CASSYGYGAFF.

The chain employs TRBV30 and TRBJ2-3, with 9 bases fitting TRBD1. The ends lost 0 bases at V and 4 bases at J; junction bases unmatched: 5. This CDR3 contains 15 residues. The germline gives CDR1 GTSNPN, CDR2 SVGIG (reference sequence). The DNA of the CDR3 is TGTGCCTGGAGTGTTCGGGGACAGGGCCCAGATACGCAGTATTTT. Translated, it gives CAWSVRGQGPDTQYF.

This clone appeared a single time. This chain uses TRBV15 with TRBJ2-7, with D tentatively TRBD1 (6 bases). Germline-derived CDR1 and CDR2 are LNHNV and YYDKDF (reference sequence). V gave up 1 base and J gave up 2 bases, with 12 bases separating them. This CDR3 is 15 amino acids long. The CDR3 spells CATSRGLDRPYEQYV. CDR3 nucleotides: TGTGCCACCAGCAGAGGCCTCGACAGGCCCTACGAGCAGTACGTC.

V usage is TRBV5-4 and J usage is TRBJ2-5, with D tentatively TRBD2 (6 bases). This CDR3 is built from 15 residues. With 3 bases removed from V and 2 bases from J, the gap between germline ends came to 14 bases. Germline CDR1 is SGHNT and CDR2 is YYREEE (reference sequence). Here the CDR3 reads CASSSASGGQETQYF. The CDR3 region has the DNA TGTGCCAGCAGCTCCGCCAGTGGGGGGCAAGAGACCCAGTACTTC. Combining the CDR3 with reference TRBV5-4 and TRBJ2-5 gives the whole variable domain ETGVTQSPTHLIKTRGQQVTLRCSSQSGHNTVSWYQQALGQGPQFIFQYYREEENGRGNFPPRFSGLQFPNYSSELNVNALELDDSALYLCASSSASGGQETQYFGPGTRLLVL.

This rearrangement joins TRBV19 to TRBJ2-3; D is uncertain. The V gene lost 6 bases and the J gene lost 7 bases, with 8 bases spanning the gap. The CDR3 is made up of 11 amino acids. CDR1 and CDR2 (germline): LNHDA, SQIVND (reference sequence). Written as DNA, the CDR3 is TGTGCCAGTAGCAAGCTGAATACGCAGTATTTT. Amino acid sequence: CASSKLNTQYF.